These T cell receptor beta chains were read from a single sample in a study of shared clonotypes between healthy human individuals. TCRdb's table, derived via immunoSEQ multiplex PCR, lists solely in-frame clones and lacks some. The sample records some 2,000,000 clones, 85% to 95% being singletons. Sequencing was carried out using naive CD8+ T cells sorted from blood. The source of these receptors is a man younger than 30 in good health. The CDR3 runs from the conserved cysteine through the conserved F or W. The order of the fields is D gene, clone size, J gene, V gene, CDR3 DNA, CDR3 protein. D genes are given only for firm matches. Expanded clones get a size class; other rows say once, few or many, or leave the size out.

d_call: .
clone_size: .
j_call: TRBJ2-7
v_call: TRBV5-6
cdr3_nt: TGTGCCAGCAGCTACGGGGTTTCGAGCTCCTACGAGCAGTACTTC
cdr3_aa: CASSYGVSSSYEQYF

d_call: TRBD1
clone_size: .
j_call: TRBJ1-2
v_call: TRBV29-1
cdr3_nt: TGCAGCGTTGAAGATTGGGACAGGGAGAAAGGCGGCTACACCTTC
cdr3_aa: CSVEDWDREKGGYTF

d_call: TRBD1
clone_size: once
j_call: TRBJ2-7
v_call: TRBV19
cdr3_nt: TGTGCCAGTAGTATAGACTTGACAGGGGCCCTCTCCTACGAGCAGTACTTC
cdr3_aa: CASSIDLTGALSYEQYF

d_call: TRBD1
clone_size: .
j_call: TRBJ1-1
v_call: TRBV27
cdr3_nt: TGTGCCAGCAAATTACAGGGGGTGTTCACTGAAGCTTTCTTT
cdr3_aa: CASKLQGVFTEAFF

d_call: .
clone_size: .
j_call: TRBJ2-3
v_call: TRBV15
cdr3_nt: TGTGCCACCAGCAGAGAAGGATACATCACAGATACGCAGTATTTT
cdr3_aa: CATSREGYITDTQYF

d_call: TRBD1
clone_size: .
j_call: TRBJ2-7
v_call: TRBV2
cdr3_nt: TGTGCCAGCAGTGAAGCGGAAGGGACAGGGAAAACCTACGAGCAGTACTTC
cdr3_aa: CASSEAEGTGKTYEQYF

d_call: .
clone_size: .
j_call: TRBJ1-4
v_call: TRBV25-1
cdr3_nt: TGTGCCAGCAGTCAGACAGAGAATGAAAAACTGTTTTTT
cdr3_aa: CASSQTENEKLFF

d_call: .
clone_size: .
j_call: TRBJ2-1
v_call: TRBV7-9
cdr3_nt: TGTGCCAGCAGCTTAAATGAGGGGTACTCCTACAATGAGCAGTTCTTC
cdr3_aa: CASSLNEGYSYNEQFF

d_call: TRBD2
clone_size: .
j_call: TRBJ2-3
v_call: TRBV9
cdr3_nt: TGTGCCAGCAGCGGTAGCGGGAGCTCAGATACGCAGTATTTT
cdr3_aa: CASSGSGSSDTQYF

d_call: .
clone_size: .
j_call: TRBJ2-7
v_call: TRBV6-6
cdr3_nt: TGTGCCAGCAGTTGGACGGACAGTCCCTACGAGCAGTACTTC
cdr3_aa: CASSWTDSPYEQYF

d_call: .
clone_size: .
j_call: TRBJ2-7
v_call: TRBV4-1
cdr3_nt: TGCGCCAGCAGCCTGCATCCAGACCGTCCGGACGAGCAGTACTTC
cdr3_aa: CASSLHPDRPDEQYF

d_call: TRBD2
clone_size: .
j_call: TRBJ2-5
v_call: TRBV4-3
cdr3_nt: TGCGCCAGCAGCCAAGACCTGGGACTAGCGGAATATAAAGAGACCCAGTACTTC
cdr3_aa: CASSQDLGLAEYKETQYF

d_call: .
clone_size: .
j_call: TRBJ2-1
v_call: TRBV27
cdr3_nt: TGTGCCAGCAGTTTGACGGCGACGGCACGGAGCTCCTACAATGAGCAGTTCTTC
cdr3_aa: CASSLTATARSSYNEQFF

d_call: .
clone_size: .
j_call: TRBJ2-3
v_call: TRBV10-1
cdr3_nt: TGCGCCAGCAGTGAGTTTACAGGGACCCCAGATACGCAGTATTTT
cdr3_aa: CASSEFTGTPDTQYF

d_call: TRBD1
clone_size: once
j_call: TRBJ2-3
v_call: TRBV7-6
cdr3_nt: TGTGCCAGCAGCTTAAAAGGGGGCAGAGATACGCAGTATTTT
cdr3_aa: CASSLKGGRDTQYF

d_call: TRBD2
clone_size: .
j_call: TRBJ2-3
v_call: TRBV19
cdr3_nt: TGTGCCAGTGCTAGCGGGGGGGCTTCGGCAGATACGCAGTATTTT
cdr3_aa: CASASGGASADTQYF

d_call: TRBD1
clone_size: .
j_call: TRBJ2-7
v_call: TRBV15
cdr3_nt: TGTGCCACCAGCAGAGATTCCCGGGACAGCTCCTACGAGCAGTACTTC
cdr3_aa: CATSRDSRDSSYEQYF

d_call: .
clone_size: .
j_call: TRBJ2-2
v_call: TRBV18
cdr3_nt: TGTGCCAGCTCGGCGGAGGGTACCGGGGAGCTGTTTTTT
cdr3_aa: CASSAEGTGELFF

d_call: .
clone_size: .
j_call: TRBJ1-5
v_call: TRBV6-1
cdr3_nt: TGTGCCAGCAGTGATAGGACTGTACTTAGCAATCAGCCCCAGCATTTT
cdr3_aa: CASSDRTVLSNQPQHF

d_call: TRBD2
clone_size: .
j_call: TRBJ2-7
v_call: TRBV10-2
cdr3_nt: TGCGCCAGCACGCCTAGCGGGATCCCCTCGACCTACGAGCAGTACTTC
cdr3_aa: CASTPSGIPSTYEQYF

d_call: TRBD1
clone_size: .
j_call: TRBJ1-4
v_call: TRBV6-5
cdr3_nt: TGTGCCAGCAGTTATGAGGGGGCGCACGAAAAACTGTTTTTT
cdr3_aa: CASSYEGAHEKLFF

d_call: .
clone_size: .
j_call: TRBJ1-2
v_call: TRBV6-1
cdr3_nt: TGTGCCAGCAGTGATGTCGGGAATCTTTATGGCTACACCTTC
cdr3_aa: CASSDVGNLYGYTF

d_call: .
clone_size: .
j_call: TRBJ1-2
v_call: TRBV12-5
cdr3_nt: TGTGCTAGTGGTGCGGGACTTCATGGCTACACCTTC
cdr3_aa: CASGAGLHGYTF

d_call: .
clone_size: .
j_call: TRBJ2-7
v_call: TRBV4-1
cdr3_nt: TGCGCCAGCAGCCAACGGACAGTCTCCTCCTACGAGCAGTACTTC
cdr3_aa: CASSQRTVSSYEQYF

d_call: TRBD1
clone_size: .
j_call: TRBJ2-1
v_call: TRBV9
cdr3_nt: TGTGCCAGCAGCGCCCAGGGGGAAAACTCCTACAATGAGCAGTTCTTC
cdr3_aa: CASSAQGENSYNEQFF

d_call: .
clone_size: few
j_call: TRBJ2-6
v_call: TRBV28
cdr3_nt: TGTGCCAGCAGCAGCTCCCCTGGGGCCAACGTCCTGACTTTC
cdr3_aa: CASSSSPGANVLTF

d_call: .
clone_size: .
j_call: TRBJ2-3
v_call: TRBV27
cdr3_nt: TGTGCCAGCAGTTTTTACCCTGGAAGCACAGATACGCAGTATTTT
cdr3_aa: CASSFYPGSTDTQYF

d_call: .
clone_size: .
j_call: TRBJ2-7
v_call: TRBV11-2
cdr3_nt: TGTGCCAGCAGCTTGGGGTCCGGATTCTACGAGCAGTACTTC
cdr3_aa: CASSLGSGFYEQYF

d_call: .
clone_size: .
j_call: TRBJ1-3
v_call: TRBV15
cdr3_nt: TGTGCCACCAGCCCGGAGGGGGGCTCTGGAAACACCATATATTTT
cdr3_aa: CATSPEGGSGNTIYF

d_call: .
clone_size: .
j_call: TRBJ1-5
v_call: TRBV30
cdr3_nt: TGTGCCTGGAGTGTGCATGGACAGAATAGCAATCAGCCCCAGCATTTT
cdr3_aa: CAWSVHGQNSNQPQHF

d_call: TRBD1
clone_size: once
j_call: TRBJ1-1
v_call: TRBV27
cdr3_nt: TGTGCCAGCAGTCCCCAGGACAGGGGAATGATTTGGAGCACTGAAGCTTTCTTT
cdr3_aa: CASSPQDRGMIWSTEAFF

d_call: .
clone_size: .
j_call: TRBJ2-7
v_call: TRBV27
cdr3_nt: TGTGCCAGCAGTTCTTGGGAGGGGGGCTACGAGCAGTACTTC
cdr3_aa: CASSSWEGGYEQYF

d_call: TRBD1
clone_size: .
j_call: TRBJ1-1
v_call: TRBV6-6
cdr3_nt: TGTGCCAGCACCCCGGACAGGAACATGAACACTGAAGCTTTCTTT
cdr3_aa: CASTPDRNMNTEAFF

d_call: .
clone_size: once
j_call: TRBJ2-5
v_call: TRBV9
cdr3_nt: TGTGCCAGCAGCAGCGGAGGGCAGACTCAAGAGACCCAGTACTTC
cdr3_aa: CASSSGGQTQETQYF

d_call: .
clone_size: .
j_call: TRBJ2-7
v_call: TRBV19
cdr3_nt: TGTGCCAGTAGTATTGGACTGTCCTACGAGCAGTACTTC
cdr3_aa: CASSIGLSYEQYF

d_call: .
clone_size: .
j_call: TRBJ2-7
v_call: TRBV5-8
cdr3_nt: TGTGCCAGCAGCTTGGGGCAGGGTGACGAGCAGTACTTC
cdr3_aa: CASSLGQGDEQYF

d_call: .
clone_size: .
j_call: TRBJ2-1
v_call: TRBV19
cdr3_nt: TGTGCCAGTTCTTACGGGACACACAACAATGAGCAGTTCTTC
cdr3_aa: CASSYGTHNNEQFF

d_call: .
clone_size: .
j_call: TRBJ1-1
v_call: TRBV7-8
cdr3_nt: TGTGCCAGCAGCTCACAGGGACGGGTCACTGAAGCTTTCTTT
cdr3_aa: CASSSQGRVTEAFF

d_call: .
clone_size: once
j_call: TRBJ2-7
v_call: TRBV9
cdr3_nt: TGTGCCAGCAGCGTAGGGCAGGGCGTCTACGAGCAGTACTTC
cdr3_aa: CASSVGQGVYEQYF

d_call: .
clone_size: .
j_call: TRBJ2-7
v_call: TRBV20-1
cdr3_nt: TGCAGTGCCCCTTCCGTCTACGAGCAGTACTTC
cdr3_aa: CSAPSVYEQYF

d_call: .
clone_size: once
j_call: TRBJ2-1
v_call: TRBV5-4
cdr3_nt: TGTGCCAGCAGCTTTCATAACAATGAGCAGTTCTTC
cdr3_aa: CASSFHNNEQFF

d_call: TRBD1
clone_size: .
j_call: TRBJ1-3
v_call: TRBV2
cdr3_nt: TGTGCCAGCAGTGTCGGCAGGGGGCGGGGAAACACCATATATTTT
cdr3_aa: CASSVGRGRGNTIYF

d_call: .
clone_size: .
j_call: TRBJ2-1
v_call: TRBV2
cdr3_nt: TGTGCCAGCAGCGAGGGGCCCACGAATGAGCAGTTCTTC
cdr3_aa: CASSEGPTNEQFF

d_call: TRBD1
clone_size: .
j_call: TRBJ2-7
v_call: TRBV19
cdr3_nt: TGTGCCAGTAGACGGGACAGCCCCTACGAGCAGTACTTC
cdr3_aa: CASRRDSPYEQYF

d_call: .
clone_size: .
j_call: TRBJ2-1
v_call: TRBV28
cdr3_nt: TGTGCCAGCAGTTCGACAGTTACCGGTGAGCAGTTCTTC
cdr3_aa: CASSSTVTGEQFF

d_call: TRBD1
clone_size: .
j_call: TRBJ1-2
v_call: TRBV7-9
cdr3_nt: TGTGCCAGCAGCATTCAGGGACAGTCCTTTTATGGCTACACCTTC
cdr3_aa: CASSIQGQSFYGYTF

d_call: .
clone_size: .
j_call: TRBJ2-7
v_call: TRBV11-2
cdr3_nt: TGTGCCAGCAGCTTAGTTGGGGTGACTAGCTCCTACGAGCAGTACTTC
cdr3_aa: CASSLVGVTSSYEQYF

d_call: .
clone_size: .
j_call: TRBJ2-6
v_call: TRBV9
cdr3_nt: TGTGCCAGCAGCGTAGAAAAGGCATCTGGGGCCAACGTCCTGACTTTC
cdr3_aa: CASSVEKASGANVLTF

d_call: .
clone_size: .
j_call: TRBJ1-1
v_call: TRBV28
cdr3_nt: TGTGCCAGCAGTTTATATGGGGGACCCATGAACACTGAAGCTTTCTTT
cdr3_aa: CASSLYGGPMNTEAFF

d_call: .
clone_size: once
j_call: TRBJ2-5
v_call: TRBV19
cdr3_nt: TGTGCCAGTAGTCCTATTCCAGGTGGGGAGACCCAGTACTTC
cdr3_aa: CASSPIPGGETQYF